The 14 T cell receptor beta chains below come from one sample, sequenced in a study of post-analysis software for immune sequencing data. Study observations and caveats: When patients were compared with controls, five TRBV segments were more frequent, TRBV5-6, TRBV5-1 and TRBV20-1 among them.

These receptors lack a known antigen. Each TCR beta cDNA library carried unique molecular identifiers. Via MiXCR, TCRdb re-called the PCR reads, giving one row per CDR3 protein. Here the sample spans more than 500,000 distinct CDR3 sequences, 34% being singletons. The specimen was blood. These receptors originate from a girl aged 2-17 years with multiple sclerosis.

The J gene is TRBJ1-2, the V gene TRBV9, with 7 bases lining up with TRBD1. The CDR3 runs to 12 residues. The germline CDR1 and CDR2 sequences are SGDLS and YYNGEE. V lost 3 bases to trimming and J lost 11 bases; unmatched junction nucleotides: 7. CDR3 loop: CASSGSGTEYTF. For the CDR3, the DNA is TGTGCCAGCAGCGGATCCGGGACAGAGTACACCTTC.

The chain recombines TRBV9 with TRBJ1-2, with a weak D call TRBD1 (6 bases). Trimming pared 4 bases from V and 8 bases from J, leaving 21 bases between. CDR1 and CDR2 (germline): SGDLS, YYNGEE. This CDR3 is 15 amino acids long. The CDR3: CASSPRDRTYQGYTF. As DNA, the CDR3 is TGTGCCAGCAGCCCGAGAGACAGGACCTATCAGGGCTACACCTTC.

The chain carries TRBV20-1 and TRBJ1-1; 10 bases line up with TRBD1. The CDR3 loop spans 15 amino acids. Germline values: CDR1 DFQATT, CDR2 SNEGSKA (reference sequence). V shed 6 bases and J 6 bases; nucleotides not matched to a gene: 13. For the CDR3, the DNA is TGCAGTGCCCGGTCCACCGGGACAGGGGACGCTGAAGCTTTCTTT. This encodes CSARSTGTGDAEAFF.

A word on this clonotype: One end of the junction is discordant with germline, which a read error may explain. This chain joins TRBV5-1 and TRBJ2-1, with D perhaps TRBD1 or TRBD2 (6 bases each). CDR3 length equals 14 residues. Germline loops: CDR1 SGHRS, CDR2 YFSETQ. The DNA of the CDR3 is TGTGCCAGCAGCTTCGGGGGAAACAGGGATGAGCAGTTCTTC. Amino acids: CASSFGGNRDEQFF.

The table lists this clonotype with many counts. This CDR3 is CATSGAQTDTQYF. In nucleotides, the CDR3 is TGTGCCACCTCGGGGGCGCAGACAGATACGCAGTATTTT. The rearrangement joins TRBV6-6 to TRBJ2-3; either TRBD1 or TRBD2 may supply D (6 bases each). V was cut by 10 bases and J by 3 bases, with 14 bases left in between. In germline, CDR1 is MNHNY, CDR2 SVGAGI (reference sequence). This CDR3 is 13 amino acids long.

In its sample, this clonotype was seen a few times. The rearrangement links TRBV20-1 to TRBJ2-4, with TRBD1 matching over 10 bases. Per the germline V gene, CDR1 is DFQATT and CDR2 is SNEGSKA (reference sequence). The CDR3 sequence is 16 residues long. After removal of 4 bases from V and 0 bases from J, the junction contained 6 bases not matched to a gene. The CDR3, as DNA: TGCAGTGCTACCGACAGGGGGCATGGAGCCAAAAACATTCAGTACTTC. It is translated as CSATDRGHGAKNIQYF.

This clonotype was found once. Sequence at one end of the junction differs from germline and may be a read error. V gene TRBV12-3 or TRBV12-4 combines with J gene TRBJ2-1; D gene uncertain. The CDR3 extends over 19 amino acids. The CDR3 sequence is CAGSPSDPNYSHSYNEQFF. The CDR3 DNA reads TGTGCCGGCAGTCCCTCGGACCCTAACTACTCTCACTCCTACAATGAGCAGTTCTTC.

This clonotype has a count of ten or more. The chain is built from TRBV20-1 and TRBJ2-1; perhaps TRBD1 as D (6 bases). The V gene lost 4 bases and the J gene lost 2 bases, with 15 bases spanning the gap. This CDR3 contains 15 residues. Germline loops: CDR1 DFQATT, CDR2 SNEGSKA (reference sequence). CDR3 nucleotide sequence: TGCAGTGCTATTTCAGGGGCCCTTACCTACAATGAGCAGTTCTTC. Translating gives CSAISGALTYNEQFF.

The CDR3 DNA sequence: TGTGCCAGTAGCCCAGAACCGGGACAGGGGAAAGATACGCAGTATTTT. This translates into CASSPEPGQGKDTQYF. The rearrangement joins TRBV12-3 or TRBV12-4 to TRBJ2-3; the match to TRBD1 covers 10 bases. J was trimmed by 5 bases and V by 9 bases; bases with no gene match: 14. The CDR3 loop spans 16 amino acids.

This clonotype was seen at least ten times. The chain combines TRBV20-1 with TRBJ1-5; unclear D gene. CDR3 length: 14 amino acids. Germline V gene sequence: CDR1 DFQATT, CDR2 SNEGSKA (reference sequence). The V and J ends lost 5 bases and 5 bases respectively, with 16 bases between them. CDR3 sequence reads: CSAHAGFEDQPQHF. The DNA of the CDR3 is TGCAGTGCTCATGCCGGGTTTGAGGATCAGCCCCAGCATTTT.

The rearrangement joins TRBV2 to TRBJ2-7; 11 nucleotides match TRBD1. The end of the DNA aligns better with TRBJ2-5, so the J call may be wrong. This CDR3 has 16 residues. The germline gives CDR1 SNHLY, CDR2 FYNNEI. The CDR3 bases are TGTGCCAGCAGCGTACCGGGGACAGGGGGAGTCGAGACCCAGTACTTC. Residues: CASSVPGTGGVETQYF.

The chain combines TRBV4-1 with TRBJ1-1; 12 bases line up with TRBD1. The CDR3 loop spans 19 amino acids. Trimming at V came to 4 bases and at J to 3 bases, leaving 15 bases not matched to a gene. CDR1 MGHRA and CDR2 YSYEKL come from the germline V gene. The CDR3 sequence is CASSPPWGDRGRSDTEAFF. In DNA form, the CDR3 reads TGCGCCAGCAGCCCTCCCTGGGGGGACAGGGGGCGTTCAGACACTGAAGCTTTCTTT.

This clonotype has a count of ten or more. The chain links TRBV29-1 to TRBJ2-3, with D possibly matching TRBD1 (5 bases). In germline, CDR1 is SQVTM, CDR2 ANQGSEA. Trimming cost V 5 bases and J 5 bases, with 14 bases left between them. This CDR3 spans 13 amino acids. CDR3 amino acids: CSVTRSQGDTQYF. Here the CDR3 DNA reads TGCAGCGTTACGAGGTCTCAGGGAGATACGCAGTATTTT.

This chain links TRBV20-1 with TRBJ2-5; a weak D match, TRBD1 (5 bases). V dropped 0 bases and J dropped 5 bases, with 10 bases sitting between them. Germline lookup yields CDR1 DFQATT and CDR2 SNEGSKA (reference sequence). The CDR3 spans 13 residues. CDR3 DNA: TGCAGTGCTAGAGACGAGCCAGGGGAGACCCAGTACTTC. Translated: CSARDEPGETQYF.